This is a list of T cell receptor beta chains from one sample in a study of shared clonotypes between healthy human individuals. The repertoire was sequenced with immunoSEQ multiplex PCR; TCRdb's copy has only in-frame clones and lacks some. The sample yields around 2.1 million clones, 85% to 95% seen once. The sample comprised naive CD8+ T cells from PBMCs. The receptors shown here come from a man younger than 30 in good health. Some clones in this sample may be carry-over from other donors' samples. Each CDR3 is given with its conserved first and last residue. A D gene is named only where the DNA matches it firmly. Rows may omit the clone size; those that give it use once, few, many or a size class.

>NA|TRBJ2-7|TRBV5-8|NA|15
TGTGCCAGCAGCTTGGCAATGCAGGGACTCTACGAGCAGTACTTC
CASSLAMQGLYEQYF
>NA|TRBJ1-4|TRBV4-1|NA|16
TGCGCCAGCAGCCAAGTTGGAATAGGTCACAATGAAAAACTGTTTTTT
CASSQVGIGHNEKLFF
>NA|TRBJ1-5|TRBV27|NA|15
TGTGCCAGCAGTTTATTGGCAGGGAGCAATCAGCCCCAGCATTTT
CASSLLAGSNQPQHF
>NA|TRBJ2-7|TRBV4-1|once|15
TGCGCCAGCAGCCAAGATGTCGGGGGGACAGCCGAGCAGTACTTC
CASSQDVGGTAEQYF
>NA|TRBJ2-7|TRBV6-1|NA|15
TGTGCCAGCAGTGAAGGTTTAGGGATACCCTACGAGCAGTACTTC
CASSEGLGIPYEQYF
>TRBD2|TRBJ2-7|TRBV5-6|NA|14
TGTGCCAGCAGCTGGGGGGGTAGCTCCTACGAGCAGTACTTC
CASSWGGSSYEQYF
>TRBD1|TRBJ1-3|TRBV9|NA|16
TGTGCCAGCAGCGGGGGACAGGTCCTCTCTGGAAACACCATATATTTT
CASSGGQVLSGNTIYF
>NA|TRBJ2-2|TRBV28|NA|14
TGTGCCACTTCGCCGGGGGGCGACACCGGGGAGCTGTTTTTT
CATSPGGDTGELFF
>TRBD1|TRBJ1-2|TRBV9|NA|14
TGTGCCAGCAGCACCCCGACAGGGAACTATGGCTACACCTTC
CASSTPTGNYGYTF
>TRBD1|TRBJ1-2|TRBV5-6|NA|13
TGTGCCAGCAGCTGGGGACAGGCCTATGGCTACACCTTC
CASSWGQAYGYTF
>NA|TRBJ2-3|TRBV15|NA|14
TGTGCCACCAGCAGAGTACTAACCCTAGATACGCAGTATTTT
CATSRVLTLDTQYF
>TRBD1|TRBJ1-5|TRBV19|NA|14
TGTGCCAGTAGTAAGGGACAGGGGGATCAGCCCCAGCATTTT
CASSKGQGDQPQHF
>NA|TRBJ1-2|TRBV13|NA|10
TGTGCCAGCGAACCCAAGGGCTACACCTTC
CASEPKGYTF
>NA|TRBJ2-4|TRBV6-1|NA|15
TGTGCCAGCGTTGAGGGAAGGAGAACCAAAAACATTCAGTACTTC
CASVEGRRTKNIQYF
>TRBD2|TRBJ2-7|TRBV11-2|NA|18
TGTGCCAGCAGCTCCCCTCAAGGGATGCGGGAGTTTTACTACGAGCAGTACTTC
CASSSPQGMREFYYEQYF
>NA|TRBJ1-2|TRBV5-1|NA|14
TGCGCCAGCCGGGGCATAGGGACCGGGTATGGCTACACCTTC
CASRGIGTGYGYTF
>TRBD1|TRBJ1-1|TRBV13|NA|12
TGTGCCAGCAGTCAGGGGGCCACTGAAGCTTTCTTT
CASSQGATEAFF
>TRBD1|TRBJ1-1|TRBV12-5|NA|13
TGTGCTAGTGGATCAGGGGGCGCGACTGAAGCTTTCTTT
CASGSGGATEAFF
>NA|TRBJ2-2|TRBV2|NA|15
TGTGCCACCGCCTCCATTCGTGAGGGGATCGGGGAGCTGTTTTTT
CATASIREGIGELFF
>NA|TRBJ1-4|TRBV11-2|NA|12
TGTGCCAGCAGCTTAGATTTTTCAAAACTGTTTTTT
CASSLDFSKLFF
>TRBD2|TRBJ2-7|TRBV29-1|NA|16
TGCAGCGTTGGGGGACTAGCGGGGAGTGATACCTACGAGCAGTACTTC
CSVGGLAGSDTYEQYF
>TRBD1|TRBJ2-1|TRBV6-7|NA|18
TGTGCCAGCAGCGCCGGGCAAATGACGAGGGGGCAGGACAATGAGCAGTTCTTC
CASSAGQMTRGQDNEQFF
>TRBD1|TRBJ2-1|TRBV9|NA|11
TGTGCCAGCAGCGTCCGGGGACAGCCCATCTTC
CASSVRGQPIF
>NA|TRBJ2-1|TRBV10-1|NA|13
TGCGCCAGCAGTATTTGGGGGGCGACGGAGCAGTTCTTC
CASSIWGATEQFF
>TRBD1|TRBJ2-1|TRBV19|NA|13
TGTGCCAGTAGTATCGACAGGGTCAATGAGCAGTTCTTC
CASSIDRVNEQFF
>NA|TRBJ2-7|TRBV27|NA|14
TGTGCCAGCAGTTCACGCGGGAACTCCTACGAGCAGTACTTC
CASSSRGNSYEQYF
>NA|TRBJ1-1|TRBV29-1|NA|14
TGCAGCGTTGAGGGGGTTGTCCAGATCACTGAAGCTTTCTTT
CSVEGVVQITEAFF
>TRBD1|TRBJ2-2|TRBV10-1|NA|15
TGCGCCAGCAGTGCGACAGGGTCTGACACCGGGGAGCTGTTTTTT
CASSATGSDTGELFF
>NA|TRBJ2-7|TRBV7-8|NA|16
TGTGCCAGCAGCTCCCAGGGACATCCGCGCCCCTACGAGCAGTACTTC
CASSSQGHPRPYEQYF
>NA|TRBJ1-1|TRBV7-9|NA|16
TGTGCCAGCAGCTCTCCGTTACCAACACCAGACACTGAAGCTTTCTTT
CASSSPLPTPDTEAFF
>TRBD1|TRBJ2-7|TRBV7-9|NA|15
TGTGCCAGCAGCCCTTACAGGGGGCGCGGGTACGAGCAGTACTTC
CASSPYRGRGYEQYF
>NA|TRBJ2-6|TRBV27|NA|15
TGTGCCAGCAGTTTATTGGGCTCTGGGGCCAACGTCCTGACTTTC
CASSLLGSGANVLTF
>TRBD1|TRBJ2-7|TRBV28|NA|14
TGTGCCAGCAGTCCAACGGGACAGGGGTACGAGCAGTACTTC
CASSPTGQGYEQYF
>TRBD1|TRBJ1-2|TRBV27|NA|14
TGTGCCAGCAGTTTCACCGGGACAGGGCATGGCTACACCTTC
CASSFTGTGHGYTF
>NA|TRBJ1-1|TRBV9|NA|13
TGTGCCAGCAGCGCCGGGCCTGGGGGTGAAGCTTTCTTT
CASSAGPGGEAFF
>NA|TRBJ2-3|TRBV28|NA|14
TGTGCCAGCAGCACGCAATGGGGCACAGATACGCAGTATTTT
CASSTQWGTDTQYF
>NA|TRBJ1-1|TRBV11-3|NA|15
TGTGCCAGCAGCTGTCCGGGCTCCTCCCCCACTGAAGCTTTCTTT
CASSCPGSSPTEAFF
>TRBD2|TRBJ2-7|TRBV6-6|NA|15
TGTGCCAGCAGTTACTCGACGGGGGGTAGGGGCGAGCAGTACTTC
CASSYSTGGRGEQYF
>TRBD1|TRBJ2-7|TRBV30|once|15
TGTGCCTGGGAAAAAGGGGGCGCGAGGGGTGACGAGCAGTACTTC
CAWEKGGARGDEQYF
>NA|TRBJ1-1|TRBV23-1|NA|13
TGCGCCAGCCCCACCGGGGGGAACACTGAAGCTTTCTTT
CASPTGGNTEAFF
>TRBD1|TRBJ2-7|TRBV19|once|17
TGTGCCAGTAGCCCCGTCCCCCCGACAGGGCCTTGGGGGGAGCAGTACTTC
CASSPVPPTGPWGEQYF
>TRBD1|TRBJ1-1|TRBV27|NA|15
TGTGCCAGCAGCCCTCCCGGGACAGGGAAAACTGAAGCTTTCTTT
CASSPPGTGKTEAFF
>TRBD1|TRBJ2-1|TRBV30|once|14
TGTGCCTGGAGCCCTAGTCGACTCGGACAGGGCGGTTTCTTC
CAWSPSRLGQGGFF
>NA|TRBJ2-1|TRBV7-9|NA|14
TGTGCCAGCAGCTTAGGCGGGCTATATAATGAGCAGTTCTTC
CASSLGGLYNEQFF
>TRBD1|TRBJ2-7|TRBV5-4|NA|14
TGTGCCAGCAGCTTGAGGACAGGGGGGTACGAGCAGTACTTC
CASSLRTGGYEQYF
>NA|TRBJ2-7|TRBV9|few|14
TGTGCCAGCAACCCCATCTGGGGGCGCCACGAGCAGTACTTC
CASNPIWGRHEQYF
>TRBD2|TRBJ2-1|TRBV29-1|NA|16
TGCAGCGTTGAAGAACTAGCGGTAATACGGGGGAATGAGCAGTTCTTC
CSVEELAVIRGNEQFF
>TRBD1|TRBJ1-2|TRBV10-1|few|12
TGCGCCAGCAAGGGACAGGGTTTTGGCTACACCTTC
CASKGQGFGYTF
>NA|TRBJ1-5|TRBV28|NA|11
TGTGCCAGCAGTTTAGGGGGCCCCCAGCATTTT
CASSLGGPQHF
>NA|TRBJ1-5|TRBV7-8|NA|18
TGTGCCAGCAGCTTAGCCCTGAACATGGTAAATAGCAATCAGCCCCAGCATTTT
CASSLALNMVNSNQPQHF
>TRBD1|TRBJ2-2|TRBV11-1|NA|17
TGTGCCAGCAGCCAGAACCCCGGGACAGGGAGAACCGGGGAGCTGTTTTTT
CASSQNPGTGRTGELFF
>TRBD2|TRBJ2-7|TRBV2|NA|18
TGTGCCAGCAGTGAAGCGACTAGCGGGAGGGTATTAGTCTACGAGCAGTACTTC
CASSEATSGRVLVYEQYF
>NA|TRBJ2-1|TRBV5-6|NA|14
TGTGCCAGCAGCTTGCCGGGTAGGTACAATGAGCAGTTCTTC
CASSLPGRYNEQFF